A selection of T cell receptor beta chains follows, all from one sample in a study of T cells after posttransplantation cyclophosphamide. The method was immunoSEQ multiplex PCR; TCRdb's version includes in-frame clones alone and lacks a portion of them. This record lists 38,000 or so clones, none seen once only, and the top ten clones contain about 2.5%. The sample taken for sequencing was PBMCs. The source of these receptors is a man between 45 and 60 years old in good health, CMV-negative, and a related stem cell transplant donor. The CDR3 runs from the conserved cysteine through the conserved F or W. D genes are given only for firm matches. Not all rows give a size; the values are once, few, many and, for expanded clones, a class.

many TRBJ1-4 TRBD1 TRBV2 CASSGTGHEKLFF TGTGCCAGCTCCGGGACAGGCCATGAAAAACTGTTTTTT
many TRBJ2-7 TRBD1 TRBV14 CASSQEVVSGQILTYEQYF TGTGCCAGCAGCCAAGAGGTGGTATCGGGACAGATCCTCACCTACGAGCAGTACTTC
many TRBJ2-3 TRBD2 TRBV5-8 CASSLRSGRSTDTQYF TGTGCCAGCAGCCTTAGGAGCGGGAGAAGCACAGATACGCAGTATTTT
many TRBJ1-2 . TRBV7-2 CASSLTGQGYTF TGTGCCAGCAGCTTGACAGGCCAGGGCTACACCTTC
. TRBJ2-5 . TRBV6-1 CASSGQVGQETQYF TGTGCCAGCAGTGGACAGGTCGGTCAAGAGACCCAGTACTTC
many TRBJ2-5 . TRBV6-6 CASSGRLAQETQYF TGTGCCAGCAGTGGAAGACTGGCCCAAGAGACCCAGTACTTC
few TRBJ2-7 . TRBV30 CAWSPWRGGSEQYF TGTGCCTGGAGCCCTTGGAGGGGGGGGTCCGAGCAGTACTTC
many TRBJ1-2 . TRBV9 CASSVDGTPLGYGYTF TGTGCCAGCAGCGTAGACGGGACACCTCTTGGCTATGGCTACACCTTC
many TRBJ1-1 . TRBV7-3 CASSFGRDTEAFF TGTGCCAGCAGCTTTGGTCGGGACACTGAAGCTTTCTTT
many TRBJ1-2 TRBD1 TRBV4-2 CASSPGTGGRGYTF TGTGCCAGCAGCCCCGGGACAGGGGGTAGGGGCTACACCTTC
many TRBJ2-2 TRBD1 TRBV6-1 CASSVQTGLRNTGELFF TGTGCCAGCAGTGTCCAGACAGGGTTACGCAACACCGGGGAGCTGTTTTTT
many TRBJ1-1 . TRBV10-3 CATERGREGTEAFF TGTGCCACCGAGCGGGGCAGGGAGGGAACTGAAGCTTTCTTT
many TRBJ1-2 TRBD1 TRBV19 CASSRDRGTRGYTF TGTGCCAGTAGCCGGGACAGGGGGACTCGAGGCTACACCTTC
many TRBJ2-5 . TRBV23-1 CASTRPGWIGETQYF TGCGCCAGCACCCGTCCAGGGTGGATCGGGGAGACCCAGTACTTC
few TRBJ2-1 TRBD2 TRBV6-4 CASSAGLAGADEQFF TGTGCCAGCAGCGCGGGACTAGCGGGAGCCGATGAGCAGTTCTTC
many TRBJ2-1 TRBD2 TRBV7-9 CASSLGTRVYNEQFF TGTGCCAGCAGCTTAGGGACTAGGGTATACAATGAGCAGTTCTTC
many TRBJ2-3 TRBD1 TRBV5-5 CASGTRGQGLDRQYF TGTGCCAGCGGCACCCGCGGACAGGGCCTAGACCGGCAGTATTTT